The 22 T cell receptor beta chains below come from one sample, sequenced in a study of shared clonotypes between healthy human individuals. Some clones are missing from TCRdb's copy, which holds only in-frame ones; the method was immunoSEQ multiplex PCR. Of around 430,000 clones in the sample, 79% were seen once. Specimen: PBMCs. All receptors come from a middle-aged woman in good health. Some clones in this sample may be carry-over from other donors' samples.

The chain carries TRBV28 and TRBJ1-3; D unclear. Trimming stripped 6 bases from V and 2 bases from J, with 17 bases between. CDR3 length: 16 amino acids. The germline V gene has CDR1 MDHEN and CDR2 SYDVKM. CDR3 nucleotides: TGTGCCAGCAGCCCCGATAGCCTTAGGCCTGGAAACACCATATATTTT. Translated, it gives CASSPDSLRPGNTIYF.

As DNA, the CDR3 is TGTGCCAGCAGCTGGGGGGGGCCACCCGATAGGTATTTT. Encoded protein: CASSWGGPPDRYF. The rearrangement uses TRBV7-9 and TRBJ2-3, with a possible D match to TRBD2 (7 bases). V lost 4 bases to trimming and J lost 14 bases, with 19 bases between them. There are 13 residues in the CDR3. CDR1 and CDR2 from the germline V gene are SEHNR and FQNEAQ (reference sequence).

CDR3 nucleotides: TGTGCCTGGACCCTACCGACGAGAAATAGCAATCAGCCCCAGCATTTT. Translating gives CAWTLPTRNSNQPQHF. The chain is built from TRBV30 and TRBJ1-5; D gene uncertain. The germline V gene encodes CDR1 GTSNPN and CDR2 SVGIG (reference sequence). The CDR3 runs to 16 residues. Trimming removed 4 bases at V and 0 bases at J, with 16 bases between.

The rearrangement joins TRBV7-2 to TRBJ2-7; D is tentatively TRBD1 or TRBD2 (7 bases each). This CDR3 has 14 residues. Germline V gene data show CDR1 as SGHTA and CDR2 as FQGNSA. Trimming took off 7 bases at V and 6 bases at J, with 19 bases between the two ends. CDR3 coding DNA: TGTGCCAGCACAGGGGGGAGGGGGGTACCCGAGCAGTACTTC. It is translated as CASTGGRGVPEQYF.

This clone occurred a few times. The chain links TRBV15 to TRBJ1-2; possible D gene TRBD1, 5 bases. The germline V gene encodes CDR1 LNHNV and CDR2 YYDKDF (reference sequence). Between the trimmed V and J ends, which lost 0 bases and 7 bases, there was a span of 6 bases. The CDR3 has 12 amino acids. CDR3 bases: TGTGCCACCAGCAGAGACAGGGTTGGCTACACCTTC. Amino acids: CATSRDRVGYTF.

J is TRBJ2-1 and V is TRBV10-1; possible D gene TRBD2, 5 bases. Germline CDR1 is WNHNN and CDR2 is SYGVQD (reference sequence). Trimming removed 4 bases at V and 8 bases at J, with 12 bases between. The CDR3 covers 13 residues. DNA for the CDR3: TGCGCCAGCAGTGTCCGACACGGGGATGAGCAGTTCTTC. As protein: CASSVRHGDEQFF.

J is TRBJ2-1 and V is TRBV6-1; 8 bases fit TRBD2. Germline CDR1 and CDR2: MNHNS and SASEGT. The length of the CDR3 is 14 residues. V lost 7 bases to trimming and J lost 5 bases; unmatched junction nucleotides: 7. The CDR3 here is CASTLRGGHNEQFF. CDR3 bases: TGTGCCAGCACCCTACGGGGGGGTCACAATGAGCAGTTCTTC.

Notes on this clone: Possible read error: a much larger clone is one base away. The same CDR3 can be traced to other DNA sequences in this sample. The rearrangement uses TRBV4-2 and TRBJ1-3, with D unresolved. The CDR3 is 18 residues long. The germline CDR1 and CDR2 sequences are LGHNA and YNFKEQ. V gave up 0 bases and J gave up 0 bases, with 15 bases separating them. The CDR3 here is CASSQDARDGNSGNTIYF. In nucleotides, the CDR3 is TGTGCCAGCAGCCAAGATGCCCGGGATGGAAACTCTGGAAACACCATATATTTT.

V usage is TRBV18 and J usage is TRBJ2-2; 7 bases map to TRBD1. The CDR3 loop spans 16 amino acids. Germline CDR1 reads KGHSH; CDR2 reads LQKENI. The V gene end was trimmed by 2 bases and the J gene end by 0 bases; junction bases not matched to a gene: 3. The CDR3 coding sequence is TGTGCCAGCTCACCATCGGGGACAGCGAACACCGGGGAGCTGTTTTTT. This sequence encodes CASSPSGTANTGELFF.

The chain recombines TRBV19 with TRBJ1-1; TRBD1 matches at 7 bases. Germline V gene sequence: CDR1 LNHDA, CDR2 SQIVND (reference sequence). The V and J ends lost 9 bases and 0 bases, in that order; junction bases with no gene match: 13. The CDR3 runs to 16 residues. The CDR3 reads CASRQVGQAVNTEAFF. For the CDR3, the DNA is TGTGCCAGCAGACAGGTCGGACAGGCGGTGAACACTGAAGCTTTCTTT.

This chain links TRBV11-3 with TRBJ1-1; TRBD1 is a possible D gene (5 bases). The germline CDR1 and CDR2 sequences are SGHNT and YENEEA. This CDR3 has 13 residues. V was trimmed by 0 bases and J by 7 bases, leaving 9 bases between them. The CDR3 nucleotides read TGTGCCAGCAGCTTAGAGACACAGGATGAAGCTTTCTTT. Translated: CASSLETQDEAFF.

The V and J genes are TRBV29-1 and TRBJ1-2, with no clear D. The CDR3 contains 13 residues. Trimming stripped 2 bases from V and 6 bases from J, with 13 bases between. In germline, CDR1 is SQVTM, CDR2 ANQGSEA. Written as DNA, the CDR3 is TGCAGCGTTGAATGGCCGAGAAGCCATGGCTACACCTTC. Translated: CSVEWPRSHGYTF.

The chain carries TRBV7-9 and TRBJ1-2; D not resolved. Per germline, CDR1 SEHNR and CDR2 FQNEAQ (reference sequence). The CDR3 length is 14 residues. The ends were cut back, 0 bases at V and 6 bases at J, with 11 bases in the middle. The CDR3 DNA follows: TGTGCCAGCAGCTTAGCTGGCAGTGCCCATGGCTACACCTTC. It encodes CASSLAGSAHGYTF. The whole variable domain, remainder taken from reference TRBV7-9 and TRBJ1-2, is DTGVSQNPRHKITKRGQNVTFRCDPISEHNRLYWYRQTLGQGPEFLTYFQNEAQLEKSRLLSDRFSAERPKGSFSTLEIQRTEQGDSAMYLCASSLAGSAHGYTFGSGTRLTVV.

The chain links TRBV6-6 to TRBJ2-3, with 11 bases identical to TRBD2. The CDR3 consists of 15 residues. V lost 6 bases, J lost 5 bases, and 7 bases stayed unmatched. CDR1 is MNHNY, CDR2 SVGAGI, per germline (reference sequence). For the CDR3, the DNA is TGTGCCAGCAGGGTGAAGACTAGCGGGAAAGATACGCAGTATTTT. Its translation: CASRVKTSGKDTQYF.

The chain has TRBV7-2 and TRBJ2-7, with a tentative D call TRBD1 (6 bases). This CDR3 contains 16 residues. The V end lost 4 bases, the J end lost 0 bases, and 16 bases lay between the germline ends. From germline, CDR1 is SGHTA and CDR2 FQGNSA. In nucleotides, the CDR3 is TGTGCCAGCAGCTCCGAGGGGGATCCGAGCTCCTACGAGCAGTACTTC. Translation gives CASSSEGDPSSYEQYF.

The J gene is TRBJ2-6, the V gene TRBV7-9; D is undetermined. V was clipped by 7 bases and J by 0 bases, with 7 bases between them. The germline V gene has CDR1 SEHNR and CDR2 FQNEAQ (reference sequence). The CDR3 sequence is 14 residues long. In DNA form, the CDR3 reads TGTGCCAGCACCCTCACCTCTGGGGCCAACGTCCTGACTTTC. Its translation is CASTLTSGANVLTF.

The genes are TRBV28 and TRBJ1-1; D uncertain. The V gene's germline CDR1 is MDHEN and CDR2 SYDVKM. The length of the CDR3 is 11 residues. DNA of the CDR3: TGTGAAAGTCCGGACGGCACTGAAGCTTTCTTT. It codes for CESPDGTEAFF.

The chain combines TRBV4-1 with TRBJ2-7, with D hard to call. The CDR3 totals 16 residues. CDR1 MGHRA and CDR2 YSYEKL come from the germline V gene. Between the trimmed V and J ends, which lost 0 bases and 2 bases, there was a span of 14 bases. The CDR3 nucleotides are TGCGCCAGCAGCCAAGAGCCAGGCGGAGCCACCTACGAGCAGTACTTC. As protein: CASSQEPGGATYEQYF.

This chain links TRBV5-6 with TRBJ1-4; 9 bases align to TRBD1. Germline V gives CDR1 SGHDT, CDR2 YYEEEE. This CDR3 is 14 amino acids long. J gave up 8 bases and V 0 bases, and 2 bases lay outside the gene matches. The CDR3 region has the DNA TGTGCCAGCAGCTTGGGGACAGGGGAAGAAAAACTGTTTTTT. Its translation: CASSLGTGEEKLFF.

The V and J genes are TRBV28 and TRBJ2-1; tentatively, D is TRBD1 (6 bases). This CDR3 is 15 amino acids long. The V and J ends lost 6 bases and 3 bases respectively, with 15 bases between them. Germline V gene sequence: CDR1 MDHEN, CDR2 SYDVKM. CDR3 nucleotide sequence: TGTGCCAGCAGCCCACAGGGAGAACTCTACAATGAGCAGTTCTTC. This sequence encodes CASSPQGELYNEQFF.

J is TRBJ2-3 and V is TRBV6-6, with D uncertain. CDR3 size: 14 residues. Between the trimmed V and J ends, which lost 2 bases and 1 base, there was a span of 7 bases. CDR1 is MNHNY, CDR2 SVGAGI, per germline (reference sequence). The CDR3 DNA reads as TGTGCCAGCAGTTACCGGGCAGGCACAGATACGCAGTATTTT. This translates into CASSYRAGTDTQYF.

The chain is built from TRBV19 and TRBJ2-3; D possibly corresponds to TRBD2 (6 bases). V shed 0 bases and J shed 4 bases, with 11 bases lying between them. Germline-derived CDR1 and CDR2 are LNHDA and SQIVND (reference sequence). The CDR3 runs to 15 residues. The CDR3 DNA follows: TGTGCCAGTAGTATAGATCCGGGAGTAGCAGATACGCAGTATTTT. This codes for CASSIDPGVADTQYF.